These 31 T cell receptor beta chains came from one sample sequenced in a study of T cell repertoires in cytomegalovirus infection. TCRdb re-called the reads with MiXCR, one entry per CDR3 protein. The sample carries approximately 490,000 distinct CDR3 sequences, around 10% recorded once. Sequencing was carried out using PBMCs. The receptors were gathered from a human donor in good health (CMV status not recorded). Some clones in this sample may be carry-over from other donors' samples.

This clonotype was recorded at least ten times. The chain carries TRBV18 and TRBJ1-1; TRBD1 is a possible D gene (5 bases). This CDR3 is 13 amino acids long. Germline CDR1 and CDR2: KGHSH and LQKENI. Deletions cut 2 bases from V and 3 bases from J, with 7 bases between. This chain's CDR3 is CASSPVRDTEAFF. CDR3 DNA: TGTGCCAGCTCACCAGTCAGGGACACTGAAGCTTTCTTT.

This clonotype was recorded a few times. V and J are TRBV6-1 and TRBJ2-1; TRBD2 matches 9 bases. The V segment lost 2 bases and the J segment 8 bases; nucleotides outside the gene matches: 7. Germline values: CDR1 MNHNS, CDR2 SASEGT. This CDR3 contains 15 residues. The CDR3 DNA reads TGTGCCAGCAGTGAAATCGGTAGCGGGGGTGATGAGCAGTTCTTC. Residues: CASSEIGSGGDEQFF.

The sample holds many counts of this clonotype. The chain couples TRBV25-1 to TRBJ1-2; the match to TRBD1 covers 10 bases. V shed 2 bases, J shed 4 bases, and the junction held 4 bases outside the gene matches. The CDR3 sequence is 15 residues long. The V gene's germline CDR1 is MGHDK and CDR2 SYGVNS. This CDR3 reads CASSERQGAGYGYTF. The DNA for the CDR3 is TGTGCCAGCAGTGAACGACAGGGGGCAGGCTATGGCTACACCTTC.

Comments on this clonotype: One junction end disagrees with the germline gene, perhaps due to a read error. The chain couples TRBV4-2 to TRBJ2-7, with a weak D call TRBD2 (6 bases). From germline, CDR1 is LGHNA and CDR2 YNFKEQ. The CDR3 is 15 amino acids. The CDR3 spells CVSSQEKREQHEQYF. The CDR3 coding sequence is TGTGTCAGCAGCCAAGAAAAACGGGAGCAGCACGAGCAGTACTTC.

This clonotype came up many times. The chain links TRBV12-3 or TRBV12-4 to TRBJ2-7; D not certain. This CDR3 has 15 residues. V lost 0 bases and J 1 base, leaving 10 bases between the germline ends. This CDR3 is CASSLASRQSYEQYF. CDR3 nucleotides: TGTGCCAGCAGTTTAGCTAGTCGGCAGTCCTACGAGCAGTACTTC.

At least ten counts were recorded for this clonotype. The CDR3 protein is CASSVYRAQGETQYF. For the CDR3, the DNA is TGTGCCAGCAGTGTCTACAGGGCTCAGGGGGAGACCCAGTACTTC. The chain employs TRBV27 and TRBJ2-5, with D possibly matching TRBD1 (6 bases). The CDR3 loop spans 15 amino acids. Germline assignment: CDR1 MNHEY and CDR2 SMNVEV (reference sequence). V gave up 5 bases and J gave up 5 bases, with 18 bases separating them.

In its sample, this clonotype was seen many times. The gene calls are TRBV7-3 and TRBJ1-1; D perhaps matches TRBD1 (6 bases). The CDR3 covers 16 residues. Between the trimmed V and J ends, which lost 5 bases and 0 bases, there was a span of 16 bases. Looked up from germline, CDR1 is SGHTA and CDR2 is FQGTGA. CDR3 loop: CASSPAAGAMNTEAFF. In DNA form, the CDR3 reads TGTGCCAGCAGCCCCGCGGCAGGGGCGATGAACACTGAAGCTTTCTTT.

This clonotype has ten or more counts. This chain joins TRBV10-3 and TRBJ2-2, with unresolved D. The ends were cut back, 8 bases at V and 0 bases at J, with 7 bases in the middle. This CDR3 region has 13 residues. The germline gives CDR1 ENHRY, CDR2 SYGVKD. The CDR3 DNA sequence: TGTGCCATCGGATCAGCGAACACCGGGGAGCTGTTTTTT. It is translated as CAIGSANTGELFF.

There are a few counts of this clonotype. The CDR3 here is CSARDQGTREQYF. The CDR3 coding sequence is TGCAGTGCTAGAGATCAGGGGACTCGCGAGCAGTACTTC. The chain carries TRBV20-1 and TRBJ2-7; D assignment may be TRBD1 or TRBD2 (6 bases each). Trimming took 0 bases from V and 6 from J, leaving 12 bases between them. This CDR3 contains 13 residues. Germline lookup yields CDR1 DFQATT and CDR2 SNEGSKA (reference sequence).

In regard to this clonotype: Since a much larger clone is just one base distant, this may be a read error. This sequence joins TRBV27 and TRBJ2-7; 8 positions match TRBD2. The junction had 12 bases not matched to a gene; V was cut back by 6 bases and J by 8 bases. Germline V gives CDR1 MNHEY, CDR2 SMNVEV (reference sequence). The CDR3 sequence is 14 residues long. CDR3 amino acids: CASSAGTSFHKQYF. CDR3 nucleotide sequence: TGTGCCAGCAGCGCCGGGACTAGTTTCCACAAGCAGTACTTC.

The J gene is TRBJ2-7, the V gene TRBV27; 7 nucleotides line up with TRBD2. Germline V gene data show CDR1 as MNHEY and CDR2 as SMNVEV (reference sequence). This CDR3 is built from 17 residues. The J segment lost 3 bases and the V segment lost 6 bases, leaving 17 bases of the junction unmatched. The CDR3 coding sequence is TGTGCCAGCAGGGGGATTCGGGGGGATCGAATAGGCTACGAGCAGTACTTC. This sequence encodes CASRGIRGDRIGYEQYF.

This clonotype was seen at least ten times. The chain recombines TRBV12-3 or TRBV12-4 with TRBJ1-3; 10 bases are shared with TRBD1. The CDR3 is made up of 17 amino acids. The ends lost 5 bases at V and 6 bases at J; junction bases unmatched: 13. Written as DNA, the CDR3 is TGTGCCAGCAGTCCCGGTGGGGGGACAGGGGAAGAAAACACCATATATTTT. Translating it yields CASSPGGGTGEENTIYF.

This clonotype has just a few counts. This chain links TRBV20-1 with TRBJ1-2; D remains unclear. The length of the CDR3 is 13 residues. The germline V gene has CDR1 DFQATT and CDR2 SNEGSKA (reference sequence). With 4 bases removed from V and 1 base from J, the gap between germline ends came to 10 bases. The CDR3 DNA sequence: TGCAGTGCTATGTCTGGAAATAACTATGGCTACACCTTC. Encoded protein: CSAMSGNNYGYTF.

This clonotype was found a few times. V is TRBV15 and J is TRBJ2-5; 9 bases agree with TRBD1. Germline V gene data show CDR1 as LNHNV and CDR2 as YYDKDF (reference sequence). The CDR3 extends over 15 amino acids. Germline trimming cut 3 bases from V and 1 base from J; bases unmatched to any gene: 3. The CDR3 sequence is CATSSTGGSQETQYF. In DNA, the CDR3 is TGTGCCACCAGCAGTACAGGGGGCTCCCAAGAGACCCAGTACTTC.

The table lists this clonotype with many counts. This sequence joins TRBV4-1 and TRBJ2-2; possible D gene TRBD1, 5 bases. Germline loops: CDR1 MGHRA, CDR2 YSYEKL. The CDR3 extends over 17 amino acids. V was cut by 0 bases and J by 2 bases, with 13 bases left in between. CDR3 nucleotide sequence: TGCGCCAGCAGCCAAGATTATCGACAGACAAACACCGGGGAGCTGTTTTTT. Translating gives CASSQDYRQTNTGELFF.

Concerning this clonotype itself: Since a much larger clone is just one base distant, this may be a read error. J is TRBJ1-2 and V is TRBV19; D ambiguous. V shed 9 bases and J shed 0 bases, with 17 bases lying between them. The CDR3 sequence is 15 residues long. Germline CDR1 and CDR2: LNHDA and SQIVND (reference sequence). As DNA, the CDR3 is TGTGCCAGCCGGAAGTCCTTGGGATCTAACTATGGCTACACCTTC. Translating gives CASRKSLGSNYGYTF.

Many counts were recorded for this clonotype. The genes are TRBV6-1 and TRBJ2-1, with 9 nucleotides matching TRBD1. There are 14 residues in the CDR3. V gave up 8 bases and J gave up 6 bases; unmatched junction bases: 8. Germline values: CDR1 MNHNS, CDR2 SASEGT. The CDR3 DNA sequence: TGTGCCAGCGGGGGGACAGGGCTGGGCAATGAGCAGTTCTTC. Residues: CASGGTGLGNEQFF.

This clonotype has at least ten counts. The V call is TRBV28, the J call TRBJ2-1; possibly TRBD1 for D (6 bases). Trimming took 6 bases from V and 10 from J, leaving 16 bases between them. The CDR3 sequence is 13 residues long. CDR1 and CDR2 from the germline V gene are MDHEN and SYDVKM. The CDR3 is CASSNTGYGEQFF. DNA for the CDR3: TGTGCCAGCAGCAATACAGGGTATGGGGAGCAGTTCTTC. The entire variable domain, with the rest obtained from reference TRBV28 and TRBJ2-1, is as follows: DVKVTQSSRYLVKRTGEKVFLECVQDMDHENMFWYRQDPGLGLRLIYFSYDVKMKEKGDIPEGYSVSREKKERFSLILESASTNQTSMYLCASSNTGYGEQFFGPGTRLTVL.

Only a few counts were recorded for this clonotype. The chain joins TRBV18 to TRBJ2-5; tentatively, D is TRBD1 (6 bases). Per the germline V gene, CDR1 is KGHSH and CDR2 is LQKENI. There are 15 residues in the CDR3. Trimming took off 0 bases at V and 4 bases at J, with 12 bases between the two ends. This CDR3 reads CASSPPRGEVETQYF. The CDR3 nucleotides are TGTGCCAGCTCACCACCCAGGGGAGAGGTAGAGACCCAGTACTTC.

The V gene is TRBV10-3, the J gene TRBJ2-1; TRBD2 might be the D (7 bases). V shed 10 bases and J shed 8 bases, with 15 bases lying between them. The germline V gene has CDR1 ENHRY and CDR2 SYGVKD. This CDR3 contains 12 residues. CDR3 sequence reads: CATRGGGDEQFF. In DNA form, the CDR3 reads TGTGCCACTCGGGGAGGGGGTGATGAGCAGTTCTTC.

This chain joins TRBV6-1 and TRBJ1-1; TRBD1 might be the D (5 bases). This CDR3 comprises 13 residues. Germline V gene data show CDR1 as MNHNS and CDR2 as SASEGT. V shed 5 bases and J shed 6 bases, with 13 bases lying between them. The CDR3 protein is CASSYAAGPEAFF. As DNA, the CDR3 is TGTGCCAGCAGTTACGCGGCAGGGCCTGAAGCTTTCTTT.

This clonotype was detected a few times. This chain connects TRBV20-1 to TRBJ1-5, with unresolved D. Trimming removed 3 bases at V and 3 bases at J, with 12 bases between. Germline V gives CDR1 DFQATT, CDR2 SNEGSKA (reference sequence). This CDR3 is built from 14 residues. The CDR3 DNA follows: TGCAGTGCTAGCCCCGGGAGCATCAATCAGCCCCAGCATTTT. Its translation is CSASPGSINQPQHF.

This clonotype came up many times. The chain links TRBV6-1 to TRBJ2-7; a possible D gene is TRBD1 (6 bases). The V and J ends lost 2 bases and 3 bases respectively, with 11 bases between them. In germline, CDR1 is MNHNS, CDR2 SASEGT. The CDR3 runs 14 residues. As DNA, the CDR3 is TGTGCCAGCAGTGAACCCCCAGGGGTCTACGAGCAGTACTTC. Translating gives CASSEPPGVYEQYF.

The table lists this clonotype with a count of one. The chain employs TRBV11-2 and TRBJ2-7, with 7 bases matching TRBD1. This CDR3 is built from 16 residues. In germline, CDR1 is SGHAT, CDR2 FQNNGV. V was clipped by 1 base and J by 2 bases; unmatched bases: 8. Written as DNA, the CDR3 is TGTGCCAGCAGCTTAGGTAAAGGGACAGACGCCTACGAGCAGTACTTC. It codes for CASSLGKGTDAYEQYF. Based on the CDR3 plus reference TRBV11-2 and TRBJ2-7, the full variable domain is EAGVAQSPRYKIIEKRQSVAFWCNPISGHATLYWYQQILGQGPKLLIQFQNNGVVDDSQLPKDRFSAERLKGVDSTLKIQPAKLEDSAVYLCASSLGKGTDAYEQYFGPGTRLTVT.

There are many counts of this clonotype. The V gene is TRBV11-3, the J gene TRBJ1-1, with no clear D. The CDR3 is made up of 12 amino acids. Germline lookup yields CDR1 SGHNT and CDR2 YENEEA. The V end was cut by 1 base, the J end by 10 bases, with 10 bases between. CDR3 nucleotide sequence: TGTGCCAGCAGCTTAGGGACCGGGCGAGCTTTCTTT. Translating it yields CASSLGTGRAFF.

This clonotype was seen ten or more times. The chain uses TRBV7-3 and TRBJ2-3; TRBD1 matches 8 bases. This CDR3 spans 16 amino acids. The germline CDR1 and CDR2 sequences are SGHTA and FQGTGA. V lost 5 bases and J lost 5; bases outside the gene matches: 12. The chain's CDR3 is CASSPVGTGGVDTQYF. CDR3 nucleotides: TGTGCCAGCAGCCCTGTCGGGACAGGAGGGGTAGATACGCAGTATTTT.

This clonotype was seen at least ten times. The chain uses TRBV5-6 and TRBJ1-1; no clear D gene. CDR3 length: 15 amino acids. Trimming cost V 0 bases and J 1 base, with 10 bases left between them. The germline V gene encodes CDR1 SGHDT and CDR2 YYEEEE. The CDR3 nucleotides read TGTGCCAGCAGCTTGGGTTTGCAGGAGAACACTGAAGCTTTCTTT. Translation: CASSLGLQENTEAFF.

This sequence joins TRBV5-1 and TRBJ2-3; 9 bases are a match to TRBD2. Per germline, CDR1 SGHRS and CDR2 YFSETQ. This CDR3 has 16 residues. After removal of 4 bases from V and 3 bases from J, the junction contained 9 bases not matched to a gene. DNA for the CDR3: TGCGCCAGCAGCCCAGGTAGCGGGAGTTTTACAGATACGCAGTATTTT. Protein: CASSPGSGSFTDTQYF. The whole variable domain, filled in from reference TRBV5-1 and TRBJ2-3, reads KAGVTQTPRYLIKTRGQQVTLSCSPISGHRSVSWYQQTPGQGLQFLFEYFSETQRNKGNFPGRFSGRQFSNSRSEMNVSTLELGDSALYLCASSPGSGSFTDTQYFGPGTRLTVL.

This clonotype was recorded at least ten times. The V gene is TRBV5-4, the J gene TRBJ2-1; D gene uncertain. The V end was cut by 0 bases, the J end by 0 bases, with 10 bases between. Germline V gene lookup returns CDR1 SGHNT and CDR2 YYREEE (reference sequence). The CDR3 consists of 16 residues. Here the CDR3 DNA reads TGTGCCAGCAGCTTGGAGGGATCTAGCTCCTACAATGAGCAGTTCTTC. Translation gives CASSLEGSSSYNEQFF.

V is TRBV19 and J is TRBJ2-3; 9 nucleotides line up with TRBD2. V dropped 5 bases and J dropped 4; count of bases not matched to a gene: 10. This CDR3 is 16 amino acids long. CDR1 LNHDA and CDR2 SQIVND come from the germline V gene (reference sequence). The CDR3 region is CASSVPGLAAADTQYF. CDR3 DNA sequence: TGTGCCAGTAGTGTACCGGGACTAGCAGCTGCAGATACGCAGTATTTT.

CDR3 loop: CATSELPDREDWPQHF. The CDR3, as DNA: TGTGCCACCAGTGAACTCCCGGACAGGGAAGACTGGCCCCAGCATTTT. This sequence joins TRBV24-1 and TRBJ1-5; 8 positions match TRBD1. The CDR3 sequence is 16 residues long. CDR1 and CDR2 (germline): KGHDR, SFDVKD. V shed 4 bases, J shed 9 bases, and the junction held 13 bases outside the gene matches.